This is a list of T cell receptor beta chains from one sample in a study of neurological immune-mediated disorders. TCRdb re-analysed the 5' RACE reads in MiXCR, keeping a single row per CDR3 protein. The sample includes around 21,000 distinct CDR3 sequences, 7% to 8.5% of them seen just once. Source material: CD8+ T cells from blood. All receptors come from a woman aged 25 to 39 with HTLV-1-associated myelopathy (HAM/TSP). Both conserved end residues are part of each CDR3. D genes are given only for firm matches. Part of the rows lack a size; the others show once, few, many or a class for expanded clones.

TRBJ2-1	NA	TRBV20-1	many	TGCAGTGCTAGGGACTACCAGAGCTCCTACAATGAGCAGTTCTTC	CSARDYQSSYNEQFF
TRBJ1-4	TRBD1	TRBV3-1	many	TGTGCCAGCAGCCAAGAGTCCGGGACAGGAAAAGGGAAACTGTTTTTT	CASSQESGTGKGKLFF
TRBJ1-3	NA	TRBV6-6	many	TGTGCCAGCAGTCCTACAGGGTCCGGAAACACCATATATTTT	CASSPTGSGNTIYF
TRBJ1-1	NA	TRBV20-1	medium-sized	TGCAGTGCTACCAGGGGAGCCACTGAAGCTTTCTTT	CSATRGATEAFF
TRBJ2-4	NA	TRBV6-5	many	TGTGCCAGCAGTTACTCGCCCCTAGCCAAAAACATTCAGTACTTC	CASSYSPLAKNIQYF
TRBJ2-1	TRBD2	TRBV5-1	NA	TGCGCCAGCAGCCCTAGCGGGGGCTACAATGAGCAGTTCTTC	CASSPSGGYNEQFF
TRBJ2-1	TRBD1	TRBV12-5	many	TGTGCTAGTGGTTTGGGCTCCCTGGACAGGGGTAAGATCTTC	CASGLGSLDRGKIF
TRBJ1-2	TRBD1	TRBV25-1	many	TGTGCCAGCAGTGCCCGGGACAGGGACGATGGCTACACCTTC	CASSARDRDDGYTF
TRBJ2-6	NA	TRBV7-9	many	TGTGCCAGCAGCTTACTCGGATCTGGGGCCAACGTCCTGACTTTC	CASSLLGSGANVLTF
TRBJ2-3	TRBD2	TRBV24-1	NA	TGTGCCACCAGTGATCAGACCGTAGCGGGGAGCACAGATACGCAGTATTTT	CATSDQTVAGSTDTQYF
TRBJ2-3	TRBD1	TRBV2	many	TGTGCCAGCAGTGAAAAGGGGGCCAGCACAGATACGCAGTATTTT	CASSEKGASTDTQYF
TRBJ2-7	NA	TRBV28	medium-sized	TGTGCCAGCAGCGCCTTTGGGGGACCCTACGAGCAGTACTTC	CASSAFGGPYEQYF
TRBJ1-1	TRBD1	TRBV6-5	many	TGTGCCAGCAGTTTAACAGGGGCGACAACCCGTGAAGCTTTCTTT	CASSLTGATTREAFF
TRBJ2-3	TRBD2	TRBV20-1	NA	TGCAGTGATAACCCACTAGCGGACACAGATACGCAGTATTTT	CSDNPLADTDTQYF
TRBJ2-6	NA	TRBV7-9	few	TGTGCCAGCAGCTTAGCGAAGGACTACTTCTCTGGGGCCAACGTCCTGACTTTC	CASSLAKDYFSGANVLTF
TRBJ1-1	NA	TRBV3-1	many	TGTGCCAGCAGCCACCTACAGGAGAACACTGAAGCTTTCTTT	CASSHLQENTEAFF
TRBJ2-7	NA	TRBV5-1	many	TGCGCCAGCAGCTTGCGGCAGACCTACGAGCAGTACTTC	CASSLRQTYEQYF
TRBJ1-1	NA	TRBV12-2	few	TGTGCAAGTCGCTTTCCGGGACAAGAGAAGGAAGCTTTCTTT	CASRFPGQEKEAFF
TRBJ1-2	NA	TRBV3-1	many	TGTGCCAGCAGCCAAGAACGAGGCAGTGGCTACACCTTC	CASSQERGSGYTF
TRBJ1-1	TRBD1	TRBV5-5	many	TGTGCCAGCAGCCCGGGACAGGGGGAAGTAGCAGCTTTCTTT	CASSPGQGEVAAFF
TRBJ2-1	NA	TRBV20-1	many	TGCAGCCCCGCCCTGGCTAGTTCCTACAATGAGCAGTTCTTC	CSPALASSYNEQFF
TRBJ2-3	NA	TRBV6-6	many	TGTGCCAGCACACCGGGGCCTGAACTGTATTTT	CASTPGPELYF
TRBJ2-6	NA	TRBV6-1	many	TGTGCCAGCAGCGAAACGGGGACGTCTGGGGCCAACGTCCTGACTTTC	CASSETGTSGANVLTF
TRBJ2-7	NA	TRBV10-2	medium-sized	TGCGCCAGCAGTGATACGGGCCTCTCCTACGAGCAGTACTTC	CASSDTGLSYEQYF
TRBJ2-4	NA	TRBV7-9	many	TGTGCCAGCAGCGATGGACTAAGCCCGTCAGGCATTCAGTACTTC	CASSDGLSPSGIQYF
TRBJ2-3	NA	TRBV5-1	many	TGCGCCAGCAGCATCGGGACAACCGACACAGATACGCAGTATTTT	CASSIGTTDTDTQYF
TRBJ2-2	NA	TRBV4-2	many	TGTGCCAGCAGCCAAGAGCCCCTTGGGACCGGGGAGCTGTTTTTT	CASSQEPLGTGELFF
TRBJ2-7	NA	TRBV15	few	TGTGCCACCAGCATCGGACAGAGTGACTACGAGCAGTACTTC	CATSIGQSDYEQYF
TRBJ1-4	TRBD1	TRBV5-1	many	TGCGCCAGCAGACTGACAGGGGGCCGGGACGCAACTAATGAAAAACTGTTTTTT	CASRLTGGRDATNEKLFF
TRBJ2-7	NA	TRBV5-1	many	TGCGCCAGCAGCTTTAGTGGGGAATCCTACGAGCAGTACTTC	CASSFSGESYEQYF
TRBJ1-2	NA	TRBV29-1	many	TGCAGCGGATCTACAGCTAACTATGGCTACACCTTC	CSGSTANYGYTF
TRBJ1-2	NA	TRBV2	many	TGTGCCAGCACAGAGACCCTTAACTATGGCTACACCTTC	CASTETLNYGYTF
TRBJ1-5	NA	TRBV27	many	TGTGCCAGCAGTTTATCCATAAATCAGCCCCAGCATTTT	CASSLSINQPQHF
TRBJ1-1	NA	TRBV5-4	NA	TGTGCCAGCAGCTTGTGGGGGCCCACTGAAGCTTTCTTT	CASSLWGPTEAFF
TRBJ1-1	NA	TRBV5-1	many	TGCGCCAGCAGCTCGGGGGATTCCCCTGAAGCTTTCTTT	CASSSGDSPEAFF
TRBJ2-7	NA	TRBV5-1	NA	TGCGCCAGCAGCCCGACAGGCTCCTACGAGCAGTACTTC	CASSPTGSYEQYF
TRBJ1-1	NA	TRBV5-1	many	TGCGCCAGCAGCTTGGGGGGAGGCACTGAAGCTTTCTTT	CASSLGGGTEAFF
TRBJ2-7	NA	TRBV4-2	many	TGTGCCAGCAGCCAAGACGTTGGGTTCTCCTCCTACGAGCAGTACTTC	CASSQDVGFSSYEQYF
TRBJ2-1	NA	TRBV7-9	NA	TGTGCCAGCAGCGACCAGGGAGTCTCCCGCGCGAGTGAGCAGTTCTTC	CASSDQGVSRASEQFF
TRBJ1-4	NA	TRBV5-1	many	TGCGCCAGCAGCTTGCCCGACAGATACAATGAAAAACTGTTTTTT	CASSLPDRYNEKLFF
TRBJ1-2	NA	TRBV12-3/TRBV12-4	many	TGTGCCAGCAGTGCGGGATTGGGCTATGGCTACACCTTC	CASSAGLGYGYTF
TRBJ2-7	TRBD1	TRBV10-2	many	TGCGCCAGCAGTGGGACTCCGGACAGGGGAGCCGAGCAGTACTTC	CASSGTPDRGAEQYF
TRBJ1-2	NA	TRBV15	many	TGTGCCACCAGCAGAGCCAGGACAGACCCGATTTCTTATGGCTACACCTTC	CATSRARTDPISYGYTF
TRBJ1-3	NA	TRBV20-1	many	TGCAGTGCTAGAGATCTCAGTCAGACGGGGACCATATATTTT	CSARDLSQTGTIYF
TRBJ2-3	NA	TRBV7-6	NA	TGTGCCAGCAGCTTAAAGAGGGGGGGGGGTAGGACAGATACGCAGTATTTT	CASSLKRGGGRTDTQYF
TRBJ2-2	NA	TRBV5-1	many	TGCGCCAGCAGCTTGGTGGGGGCGACCGGGGAGCTGTTTTTT	CASSLVGATGELFF
TRBJ2-1	TRBD1	TRBV6-4	many	TGTGCCAGCAGTGAGGGACAGGGGGCGTACAATGAGCAGTTCTTC	CASSEGQGAYNEQFF
TRBJ1-5	NA	TRBV7-8	few	TGTGCCAGCAGCTTAGACGTCACCTATCAGCCCCAGCATTTT	CASSLDVTYQPQHF
TRBJ1-2	NA	TRBV7-9	many	TGTGCCAGCAGCTCGCCGGGACCCAGCTATGGCTACACCTTC	CASSSPGPSYGYTF
TRBJ2-7	NA	TRBV10-3	many	TGTGCCATCCGGTCGGGGTCTAGGGAGCAGTACTTC	CAIRSGSREQYF
TRBJ1-1	TRBD1	TRBV7-9	many	TGTGCCAGCAGCTTAAGGGCCTACGCGACAGGGGTCACTGAAGCTTTCTTT	CASSLRAYATGVTEAFF
TRBJ1-1	NA	TRBV7-9	many	TGTGCCAGCAGCTTAGAACAGGGCGACACTGAAGCTTTCTTT	CASSLEQGDTEAFF
TRBJ2-7	NA	TRBV20-1	many	TGCAGTGCTAGTGCCCAGGAACTCAGGGGGAGGATCTCCTACGAGCAGTACTTC	CSASAQELRGRISYEQYF
TRBJ1-1	TRBD1	TRBV3-1	few	TGTGCCAGCAGCAAGAGGACAGGCAAGAACACTGAAGCTTTCTTT	CASSKRTGKNTEAFF
TRBJ2-1	NA	TRBV5-1	many	TGCGCCAGCAGGTTGGAAAGCTCCTACAATGAGCAGTTCTTC	CASRLESSYNEQFF
TRBJ2-2	TRBD2	TRBV4-2	many	TGTGCCAGCAGCCAAGAAGGGAGACTAGCGGGGGGGCGGAGTGGCGGGGAGCTGTTTTTT	CASSQEGRLAGGRSGGELFF
TRBJ1-5	NA	TRBV12-3/TRBV12-4	many	TGTGCCAGCAGTGCCGGACGGAATCAGCCCCAGCATTTT	CASSAGRNQPQHF
TRBJ2-1	NA	TRBV29-1	many	TGCAGCGTTGAAAACGTGGGGGGTGGACGGAACAATGAGCAGTTCTTC	CSVENVGGGRNNEQFF